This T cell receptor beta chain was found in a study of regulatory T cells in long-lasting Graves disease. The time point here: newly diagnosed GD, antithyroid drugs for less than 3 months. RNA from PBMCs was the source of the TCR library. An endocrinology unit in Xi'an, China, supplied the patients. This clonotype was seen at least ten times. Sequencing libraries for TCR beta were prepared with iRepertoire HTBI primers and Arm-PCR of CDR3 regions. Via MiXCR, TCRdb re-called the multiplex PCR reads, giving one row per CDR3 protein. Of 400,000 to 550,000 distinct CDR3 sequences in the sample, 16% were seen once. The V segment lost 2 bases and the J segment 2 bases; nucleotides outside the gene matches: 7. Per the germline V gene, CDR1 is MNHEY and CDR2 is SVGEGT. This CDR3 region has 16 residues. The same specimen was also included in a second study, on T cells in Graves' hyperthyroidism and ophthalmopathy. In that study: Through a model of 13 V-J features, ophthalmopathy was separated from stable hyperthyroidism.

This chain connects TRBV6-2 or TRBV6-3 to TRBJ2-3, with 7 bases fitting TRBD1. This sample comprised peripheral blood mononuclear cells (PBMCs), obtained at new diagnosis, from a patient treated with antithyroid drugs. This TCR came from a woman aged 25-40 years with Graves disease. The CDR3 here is CASSYTGVRHTDTQYF. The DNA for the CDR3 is TGTGCCAGCAGTTACACAGGGGTACGGCACACAGATACGCAGTATTTT.